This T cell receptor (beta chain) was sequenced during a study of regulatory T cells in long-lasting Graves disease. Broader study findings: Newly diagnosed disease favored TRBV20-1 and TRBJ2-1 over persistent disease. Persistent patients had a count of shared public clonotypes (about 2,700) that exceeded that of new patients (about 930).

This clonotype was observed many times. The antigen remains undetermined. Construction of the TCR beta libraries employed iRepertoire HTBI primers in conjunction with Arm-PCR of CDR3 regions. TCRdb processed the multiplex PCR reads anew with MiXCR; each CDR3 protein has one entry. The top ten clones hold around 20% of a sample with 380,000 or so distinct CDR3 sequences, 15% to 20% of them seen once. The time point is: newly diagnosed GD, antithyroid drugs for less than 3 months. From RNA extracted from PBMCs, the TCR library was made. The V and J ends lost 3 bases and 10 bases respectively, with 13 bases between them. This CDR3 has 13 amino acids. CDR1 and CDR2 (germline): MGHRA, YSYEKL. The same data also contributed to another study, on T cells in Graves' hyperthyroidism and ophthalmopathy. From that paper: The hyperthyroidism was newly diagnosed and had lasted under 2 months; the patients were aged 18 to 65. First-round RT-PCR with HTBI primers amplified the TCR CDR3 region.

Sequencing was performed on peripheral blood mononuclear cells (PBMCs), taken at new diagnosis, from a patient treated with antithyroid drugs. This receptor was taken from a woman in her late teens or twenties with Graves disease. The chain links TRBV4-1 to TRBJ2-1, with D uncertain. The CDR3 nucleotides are TGCGCCAGCAGCCATCCAGGTAACCGGGAGCAGTTCTTC. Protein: CASSHPGNREQFF.